The 32 T cell receptor beta chains below were found in one sample sequenced in a study of cytomegalovirus exposure and HLA in healthy donors. In the PCR, 60 Vbeta and 13 Jbeta primers were used. Here immunoSEQ multiplex PCR was the method, and the copy in TCRdb shows in-frame clones only, minus some. The sample includes 140,000 to 150,000 clones, around 80% of them seen just once. The specimen sequenced was PBMCs. All receptors derive from a woman aged 40 to 50 in good health and CMV-seropositive.

The rearrangement uses TRBV28 and TRBJ2-3; tentative D call: TRBD2 (6 bases). The V gene lost 5 bases and the J gene lost 2 bases, with 17 bases spanning the gap. This CDR3 is 16 amino acids long. Per the germline V gene, CDR1 is MDHEN and CDR2 is SYDVKM. For the CDR3, the DNA is TGTGCCAGCAGTCGGTCGGGGACTGGTTACACAGATACGCAGTATTTT. It encodes CASSRSGTGYTDTQYF.

The J gene is TRBJ2-2, the V gene TRBV5-6, with TRBD2 matching over 7 bases. The ends lost 5 bases at V and 3 bases at J; junction bases unmatched: 4. This CDR3 has 14 residues. Per germline, CDR1 SGHDT and CDR2 YYEEEE. The CDR3 reads CASRGEGYTGELFF. For the CDR3, the DNA is TGTGCCAGCAGGGGGGAGGGTTACACCGGGGAGCTGTTTTTT.

The rearrangement joins TRBV10-2 to TRBJ2-2; 12 nucleotides agree with TRBD2. Germline lookup yields CDR1 WSHSY and CDR2 SAAADI. The CDR3 is 15 residues long. After removal of 6 bases from V and 1 base from J, the junction contained 0 bases not matched to a gene. The CDR3 is CASRGLAGNTGELFF. DNA for the CDR3: TGCGCCAGCAGGGGACTAGCGGGGAACACCGGGGAGCTGTTTTTT.

The chain has TRBV7-6 and TRBJ2-2, with D uncertain. The CDR3 covers 12 residues. V was clipped by 6 bases and J by 7 bases, with 9 bases between them. Germline lookup yields CDR1 SGHVS and CDR2 FNYEAQ. The CDR3 nucleotides are TGTGCCAGCAGTCCTGTCGGCGGGGAGCTGTTTTTT. As protein: CASSPVGGELFF.

The rearrangement uses TRBV7-9 and TRBJ2-7; D remains unclear. This CDR3 has 14 residues. The germline V gene encodes CDR1 SEHNR and CDR2 FQNEAQ (reference sequence). V lost 5 bases to trimming and J lost 5 bases, with 16 bases between them. CDR3 amino acids: CASSPSNMGNEQYF. Written as DNA, the CDR3 is TGTGCCAGCAGCCCCTCTAATATGGGCAACGAGCAGTACTTC.

The chain combines TRBV19 with TRBJ2-1, with 7 nucleotides matching TRBD1. J gave up 7 bases and V 3 bases, and 6 bases lay outside the gene matches. The germline V gene has CDR1 LNHDA and CDR2 SQIVND (reference sequence). The CDR3 is 14 amino acids. The CDR3 is CASSIGQVSNEQFF. The CDR3, as DNA: TGTGCCAGTAGTATCGGACAGGTCTCGAATGAGCAGTTCTTC. The complete variable domain, with remaining parts taken from reference TRBV19 and TRBJ2-1, reads DGGITQSPKYLFRKEGQNVTLSCEQNLNHDAMYWYRQDPGQGLRLIYYSQIVNDFQKGDIAEGYSVSREKKESFPLTVTSAQKNPTAFYLCASSIGQVSNEQFFGPGTRLTVL.

This chain uses TRBV19 with TRBJ1-2; D call uncertain. Deletions cut 4 bases from V and 8 bases from J, with 11 bases between. The CDR3 is 12 amino acids. The germline CDR1 and CDR2 sequences are LNHDA and SQIVND (reference sequence). CDR3 sequence (DNA): TGTGCCAGTAGTACCGGGATTGGCGGCTACACCTTC. Its protein is CASSTGIGGYTF. Full variable domain (remainder filled in from reference TRBV19 and TRBJ1-2): DGGITQSPKYLFRKEGQNVTLSCEQNLNHDAMYWYRQDPGQGLRLIYYSQIVNDFQKGDIAEGYSVSREKKESFPLTVTSAQKNPTAFYLCASSTGIGGYTFGSGTRLTVV.

The V gene is TRBV28, the J gene TRBJ2-5; D is uncertain. In germline, CDR1 is MDHEN, CDR2 SYDVKM. CDR3 length: 12 amino acids. Trimming pared 4 bases from V and 5 bases from J, leaving 8 bases between. The CDR3 here is CASSSTRETQYF. The CDR3 coding sequence is TGTGCCAGCAGTTCGACCAGGGAGACCCAGTACTTC.

This sequence joins TRBV6-5 and TRBJ1-1; TRBD1 is a possible D gene (6 bases). Germline-derived CDR1 and CDR2 are MNHEY and SVGAGI. V was clipped by 0 bases and J by 0 bases, with 11 bases between them. The CDR3 runs to 16 residues. The CDR3 loop is CASSYSKGGLNTEAFF. The CDR3 nucleotides read TGTGCCAGCAGTTACTCGAAAGGGGGTTTGAACACTGAAGCTTTCTTT.

The rearrangement joins TRBV7-8 to TRBJ2-1, with D tentatively TRBD2 (6 bases). Trimming cost V 3 bases and J 7 bases, with 10 bases left between them. CDR1 and CDR2 from the germline V gene are SGHVS and FQNEAQ. The CDR3 consists of 13 residues. DNA for the CDR3: TGTGCCAGCAGCTTTGCCGGGACTAATGAGCAGTTCTTC. The encoded protein is CASSFAGTNEQFF.

V is TRBV28 and J is TRBJ1-2; TRBD1 is a possible D gene (6 bases). The CDR3 is 14 residues long. Germline V gene lookup returns CDR1 MDHEN and CDR2 SYDVKM. V lost 4 bases, J lost 5 bases, and 14 bases lay in between. CDR3 amino acids: CASSSPQGIYGYTF. CDR3 nucleotides: TGTGCCAGCAGTTCCCCTCAGGGGATTTATGGCTACACCTTC.

The V gene is TRBV28, the J gene TRBJ2-5, with D perhaps matching TRBD2 (5 bases). The CDR3 is 15 residues long. Looked up from germline, CDR1 is MDHEN and CDR2 is SYDVKM. V was trimmed by 6 bases and J by 5 bases, leaving 19 bases between them. CDR3 DNA: TGTGCCAGCAGCCCTGCCGGGGTGGAGATGGAGACCCAGTACTTC. Its protein product is CASSPAGVEMETQYF.

The V gene is TRBV7-9, the J gene TRBJ2-7; the D is unclear. This CDR3 has 12 residues. Germline V gene sequence: CDR1 SEHNR, CDR2 FQNEAQ (reference sequence). V was shortened by 3 bases and J by 6 bases, with 9 bases between the two germline ends. CDR3 loop: CASSFQAGEQYF. As DNA, the CDR3 is TGTGCCAGCAGCTTCCAAGCCGGCGAGCAGTACTTC.

This clone showed up just a few times. This chain joins TRBV6-5 and TRBJ1-5; D unclear. The CDR3 covers 13 residues. The V gene's germline CDR1 is MNHEY and CDR2 SVGAGI. The ends were cut back, 6 bases at V and 3 bases at J, with 9 bases in the middle. As DNA, the CDR3 is TGTGCCAGCAGGACCGGGGACAATCAGCCCCAGCATTTT. Translating it yields CASRTGDNQPQHF.

The chain joins TRBV6-5 to TRBJ1-4; 10 bases align to TRBD1. The length of the CDR3 is 16 residues. Germline V gene lookup returns CDR1 MNHEY and CDR2 SVGAGI. Trimming cost V 3 bases and J 4 bases; bases outside gene matches: 5. CDR3 in DNA: TGTGCCAGCAGTTATCTCGGACAGGGGGATAATGAAAAACTGTTTTTT. Protein sequence: CASSYLGQGDNEKLFF.

This clone was seen a few times. The chain links TRBV7-9 to TRBJ1-1; 7 bases align to TRBD1. Germline lookup yields CDR1 SEHNR and CDR2 FQNEAQ (reference sequence). V was clipped by 5 bases and J by 1 base; unmatched bases: 13. The CDR3 has 17 amino acids. Written as DNA, the CDR3 is TGTGCCAGCAGCCCTTACTCCGGACAGGCAACGAACACTGAAGCTTTCTTT. This sequence encodes CASSPYSGQATNTEAFF. Filled out from reference TRBV7-9 and TRBJ1-1, the complete variable domain reads DTGVSQNPRHKITKRGQNVTFRCDPISEHNRLYWYRQTLGQGPEFLTYFQNEAQLEKSRLLSDRFSAERPKGSFSTLEIQRTEQGDSAMYLCASSPYSGQATNTEAFFGQGTRLTVV.

The chain is built from TRBV9 and TRBJ1-1; weak D call: TRBD1 (5 bases). The V gene's germline CDR1 is SGDLS and CDR2 YYNGEE. The CDR3 covers 14 residues. V dropped 2 bases and J dropped 5 bases, with 13 bases sitting between them. The CDR3 here is CASSVSLSGTEAFF. CDR3 bases: TGTGCCAGCAGCGTCTCCCTGTCAGGGACTGAAGCTTTCTTT.

The CDR3 nucleotides are TGTGCCAGCAGCGACGTACAGGTTGCGACCGAAAAACTGTTTTTT. It is translated as CASSDVQVATEKLFF. This sequence joins TRBV7-8 and TRBJ1-4; the D gene is possibly TRBD1 (5 bases). The ends were cut back, 5 bases at V and 8 bases at J, with 18 bases in the middle. CDR1 is SGHVS and CDR2 is FQNEAQ in the germline V gene. There are 15 residues in the CDR3. The whole variable domain, remainder taken from reference TRBV7-8 and TRBJ1-4, is GAGVSQSPRYKVAKRGQDVALRCDPISGHVSLFWYQQALGQGPEFLTYFQNEAQLDKSGLPSDRFFAERPEGSVSTLKIQRTQQEDSAVYLCASSDVQVATEKLFFGSGTQLSVL.

This chain links TRBV9 with TRBJ1-3; possibly TRBD1 for D (5 bases). The CDR3 has 16 residues. Per germline, CDR1 SGDLS and CDR2 YYNGEE. Trimming left V 4 bases short and J 0 bases short, with 14 bases between. This CDR3 is CASSSTPGLSGNTIYF. The CDR3 region has the DNA TGTGCCAGCAGCTCGACCCCAGGGCTCTCTGGAAACACCATATATTTT.

The chain is built from TRBV6-5 and TRBJ1-1; no reliable D call. Germline-derived CDR1 and CDR2 are MNHEY and SVGAGI. Trimming left V 0 bases short and J 1 base short, with 6 bases between. CDR3 length: 14 amino acids. The CDR3 sequence is CASSYSEENTEAFF. CDR3 sequence (DNA): TGTGCCAGCAGTTACTCGGAGGAGAACACTGAAGCTTTCTTT.

For the CDR3, the DNA is TGTGCCATCAGTGGTACAGGGACTGGAAACACCATATATTTT. Protein product: CAISGTGTGNTIYF. V and J are TRBV10-3 and TRBJ1-3; D is perhaps TRBD1 (6 bases). Trimming took off 4 bases at V and 2 bases at J, with 9 bases between the two ends. The CDR3 length is 14 residues. Germline CDR1 and CDR2: ENHRY and SYGVKD.

This chain uses TRBV11-2 with TRBJ1-6; 9 bases match TRBD1. V shed 5 bases and J 7 bases; nucleotides not matched to a gene: 6. The CDR3 loop spans 15 amino acids. Germline assignment: CDR1 SGHAT and CDR2 FQNNGV. The CDR3 here is CASSTGQGENSPLHF. CDR3 coding DNA: TGTGCCAGCAGCACGGGACAGGGCGAGAATTCACCCCTCCACTTT.

This clone was picked up one time. Written as DNA, the CDR3 is TGTGCCAGCAGTTTATCCCGGAGGAATGAGCAGTTCTTC. It translates to CASSLSRRNEQFF. The chain employs TRBV27 and TRBJ2-1, with D tentatively TRBD2 (5 bases). V dropped 0 bases and J dropped 7 bases, with 7 bases sitting between them. There are 13 residues in the CDR3. Germline loops: CDR1 MNHEY, CDR2 SMNVEV (reference sequence).

J is TRBJ1-2 and V is TRBV5-4; TRBD1 might be the D (6 bases). The CDR3 extends over 13 amino acids. Trimming shortened V by 0 bases and J by 3 bases, and 6 bases separated the two germline ends. CDR1 and CDR2 from the germline V gene are SGHNT and YYREEE (reference sequence). This CDR3 reads CASSLDRDYGYTF. The DNA for the CDR3 is TGTGCCAGCAGCTTGGACAGGGACTATGGCTACACCTTC.

V gene TRBV6-1 combines with J gene TRBJ2-3, with 8 positions matching TRBD1. V was pared by 4 bases and J by 5 bases, with 8 bases of the junction left unmatched. Germline V CDR1 and CDR2: MNHNS, SASEGT. The CDR3 runs 15 residues. The DNA for the CDR3 is TGTGCCAGCAGTGGAGGGGGACAGGCGGGAGATACGCAGTATTTT. It specifies CASSGGGQAGDTQYF.

Here the CDR3 reads CASSSGDLAANVLTF. Here the CDR3 DNA reads TGTGCCAGCAGTTCAGGGGACCTGGCGGCCAACGTCCTGACTTTC. V gene TRBV6-5 combines with J gene TRBJ2-6; tentative D call: TRBD1 (6 bases). The CDR3 totals 15 residues. V gave up 4 bases and J gave up 6 bases, with 13 bases separating them. Germline lookup yields CDR1 MNHEY and CDR2 SVGAGI.

This sequence joins TRBV5-1 and TRBJ2-3; the match to TRBD1 covers 11 bases. The CDR3 loop spans 16 amino acids. V lost 0 bases to trimming and J lost 6 bases; unmatched junction nucleotides: 6. Per the germline V gene, CDR1 is SGHRS and CDR2 is YFSETQ. The CDR3 coding sequence is TGCGCCAGCAGCTTGGCCGGGACAGGGGGTATGGATACGCAGTATTTT. It encodes CASSLAGTGGMDTQYF.

The chain combines TRBV19 with TRBJ1-1; 7 nucleotides align to TRBD1. Trimming removed 4 bases from V and 2 bases from J; junction bases left unmatched: 10. The CDR3 runs 16 residues. Germline V gene sequence: CDR1 LNHDA, CDR2 SQIVND (reference sequence). CDR3 in DNA: TGTGCCAGTAGTACACGGGGACAGTCCCCCAACACTGAAGCTTTCTTT. It specifies CASSTRGQSPNTEAFF.

Relative to its sample, this clone is medium-sized (0.01 to 0.1%). The gene calls are TRBV30 and TRBJ1-1; D ambiguous. CDR3 length equals 13 residues. Germline-derived CDR1 and CDR2 are GTSNPN and SVGIG (reference sequence). V lost 8 bases to trimming and J lost 0 bases, with 13 bases between them. The CDR3 nucleotides are TGTGCCGGCTCCGTTCTCATGAACACTGAAGCTTTCTTT. Translating it yields CAGSVLMNTEAFF. The complete variable domain, with remaining parts taken from reference TRBV30 and TRBJ1-1, reads SQTIHQWPATLVQPVGSPLSLECTVEGTSNPNLYWYRQAAGRGLQLLFYSVGIGQISSEVPQNLSASRPQDRQFILSSKKLLLSDSGFYLCAGSVLMNTEAFFGQGTRLTVV.

V usage is TRBV7-6 and J usage is TRBJ2-7; D is perhaps TRBD1 (5 bases). V was trimmed by 0 bases and J by 5 bases, leaving 8 bases between them. There are 13 residues in the CDR3. Germline CDR1 is SGHVS and CDR2 is FNYEAQ. The CDR3 here is CASSLALGDEQYF. The CDR3 region has the DNA TGTGCCAGCAGCTTAGCGCTAGGGGACGAGCAGTACTTC.

V and J are TRBV7-2 and TRBJ2-1, with 11 nucleotides matching TRBD2. The CDR3 loop spans 17 amino acids. With V trimmed by 7 bases and J by 0 bases, 8 bases remained unmatched. CDR1 is SGHTA, CDR2 FQGNSA, per germline. CDR3 residues: CASKVLAGGFSYNEQFF. CDR3 sequence (DNA): TGTGCCAGCAAGGTGCTAGCGGGAGGTTTCTCCTACAATGAGCAGTTCTTC.

J is TRBJ2-1 and V is TRBV7-3; 7 bases fit TRBD2. This CDR3 is built from 15 residues. CDR1 is SGHTA, CDR2 FQGTGA, per germline. With V trimmed by 2 bases and J by 3 bases, 4 bases remained unmatched. The CDR3 DNA reads TGTGCCAGCAGCTTAGAAGGCGGGAGCTACAATGAGCAGTTCTTC. Translation: CASSLEGGSYNEQFF.